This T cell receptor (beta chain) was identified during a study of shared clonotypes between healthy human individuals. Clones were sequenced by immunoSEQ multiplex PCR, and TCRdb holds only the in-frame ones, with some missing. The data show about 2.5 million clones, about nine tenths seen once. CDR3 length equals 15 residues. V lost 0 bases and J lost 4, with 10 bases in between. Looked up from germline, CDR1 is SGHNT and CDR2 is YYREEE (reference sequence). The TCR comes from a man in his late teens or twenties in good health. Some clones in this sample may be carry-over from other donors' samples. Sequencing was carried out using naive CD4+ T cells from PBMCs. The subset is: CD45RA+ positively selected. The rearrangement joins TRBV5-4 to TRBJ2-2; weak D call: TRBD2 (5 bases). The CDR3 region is CASSLARTFTGELFF. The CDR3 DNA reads TGTGCCAGCAGCTTGGCCCGGACTTTCACCGGGGAGCTGTTTTTT.